This is a list of T cell receptor beta chains from one sample in a study of Ad26.COV2.S vaccination and SARS-CoV-2 variants. The data were produced by immunoSEQ multiplex PCR, yet TCRdb's version contains in-frame clones alone and is incomplete. The sample contains 350,000 to 500,000 clones, roughly 87% of which appear only once. This sample comprised peripheral blood, obtained in a trial of Ad26.COV2.S vaccine versus placebo. Receptors were obtained from a person between 18 and 59 years old who received the Ad26.COV2.S COVID-19 vaccine or a placebo. CDR3s include the opening cysteine and the closing phenylalanine or tryptophan. D genes are given only for firm matches.

j_call	d_call	v_call	cdr3_aa
TRBJ2-3	NA	TRBV5-1	CASSLGGGAGTDTQYF
TRBJ1-4	NA	TRBV7-9	CASSPQGLKEKLFF
TRBJ2-3	NA	TRBV28	CATNPDTQYF
TRBJ2-2	TRBD1	TRBV4-2	CASSQDRGTGTHRELFF
TRBJ2-5	NA	TRBV21-1	CASSKWDETQYF
TRBJ2-1	NA	TRBV10-1	CASSEQGDGSLSYNEQFF
TRBJ2-2	NA	TRBV7-3	CASSLGGPAGELFF
TRBJ2-7	NA	TRBV7-9	CASSGGRAYEQYF
TRBJ1-5	NA	TRBV19	CASSISSVDQPQHF
TRBJ1-3	NA	TRBV7-3	CASSPFPQFVGNTIYF
TRBJ2-2	NA	TRBV24-1	CATQAENTGELFF
TRBJ1-1	TRBD1	TRBV5-1	CASSLPTGGTMNTEAFF
TRBJ2-7	NA	TRBV28	CASSLARWTSYEQYF
TRBJ2-1	TRBD2	TRBV5-1	CASSGLAGAYNEQFF
TRBJ2-7	TRBD1	TRBV7-2	CASSPTGAPRYEQYF
TRBJ2-1	NA	TRBV7-3	CASSTGTRNNEQFF
TRBJ1-5	NA	TRBV5-6	CASSLGPGNQPQHF
TRBJ1-2	NA	TRBV28	CASGPYGYTF
TRBJ2-3	TRBD2	TRBV5-8	CASSSGLAGPTDTQYF
TRBJ2-7	NA	TRBV2	CASSASGNEQYF
TRBJ2-1	NA	TRBV5-1	CASSLAPAGDNEQFF
TRBJ1-6	TRBD1	TRBV7-3	CASSLTPYRDRGITGRSPLHF
TRBJ1-2	NA	TRBV18	CASSPALDYGYTF
TRBJ2-7	TRBD2	TRBV27	CASREGPPYEQYF
TRBJ2-3	TRBD1	TRBV7-9	CASSSRTGLTDTQYF
TRBJ1-1	NA	TRBV29-1	CSVAWDLTEAFF
TRBJ1-6	NA	TRBV5-1	CASSLDLDSPLHF
TRBJ1-1	NA	TRBV9	CASSVEPPGLNTEAFF
TRBJ2-5	TRBD2	TRBV4-1	CASSHLRTSVVQETQYF
TRBJ2-3	NA	TRBV21-1	CASSTGARSTDTQYF
TRBJ2-3	TRBD2	TRBV19	CASSFYFLAGTDTQYF
TRBJ1-1	NA	TRBV4-3	CASSQRTRTEAFF
TRBJ1-2	NA	TRBV6-5	CASKDRNYGYTF
TRBJ1-5	NA	TRBV6-5	CASRATANSNQPQHF
TRBJ1-1	NA	TRBV15	CATSSPSYGFEAFF
TRBJ1-1	NA	TRBV5-1	CASSLHKGGPEAFF
TRBJ1-5	NA	TRBV5-8	CASSSLGQGRGRNHPQHF
TRBJ1-5	TRBD1	TRBV7-2	CASSADRGSDQPQHF
TRBJ2-7	TRBD1	TRBV28	CASSLGTGGMYEQYF
TRBJ2-1	TRBD2	TRBV27	CASSLSRLAVYNEQFF
TRBJ2-2	TRBD2	TRBV19	CASSPGRGATVITGELFF
TRBJ1-2	TRBD1	TRBV6-5	CASSYEGQGYGYTF
TRBJ2-2	NA	TRBV13	CASSPPLPGQATGELFF
TRBJ1-5	NA	TRBV27	CASSLWGTGNQPQHF
TRBJ1-6	NA	TRBV6-5	CASSYSTTLLSSPLHF
TRBJ2-1	NA	TRBV6-5	CAAGSRYNEQFF
TRBJ2-2	NA	TRBV23-1	CASSGRELFF
TRBJ1-2	NA	TRBV5-1	CASSLVAGYGYTF
TRBJ1-1	NA	TRBV6-5	CASSYRQGEAFF